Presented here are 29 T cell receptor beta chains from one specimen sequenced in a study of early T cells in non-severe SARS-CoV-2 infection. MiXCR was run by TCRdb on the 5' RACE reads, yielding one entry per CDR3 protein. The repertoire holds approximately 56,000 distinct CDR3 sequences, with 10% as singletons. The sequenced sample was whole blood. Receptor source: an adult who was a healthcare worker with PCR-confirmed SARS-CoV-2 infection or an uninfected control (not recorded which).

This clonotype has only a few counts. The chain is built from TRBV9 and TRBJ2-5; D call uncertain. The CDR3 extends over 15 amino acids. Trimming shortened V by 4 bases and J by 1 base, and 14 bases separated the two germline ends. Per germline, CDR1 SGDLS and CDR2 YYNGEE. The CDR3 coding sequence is TGTGCCAGCAGCCGAGCGTTTACACCCCAAGAGACCCAGTACTTC. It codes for CASSRAFTPQETQYF.

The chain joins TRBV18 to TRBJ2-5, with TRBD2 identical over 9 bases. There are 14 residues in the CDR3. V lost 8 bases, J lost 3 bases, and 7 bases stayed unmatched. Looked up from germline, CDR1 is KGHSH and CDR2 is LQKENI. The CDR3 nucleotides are TGTGCCAGCGCGTGGACTAGCGCGGAAGAGACCCAGTACTTC. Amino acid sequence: CASAWTSAEETQYF.

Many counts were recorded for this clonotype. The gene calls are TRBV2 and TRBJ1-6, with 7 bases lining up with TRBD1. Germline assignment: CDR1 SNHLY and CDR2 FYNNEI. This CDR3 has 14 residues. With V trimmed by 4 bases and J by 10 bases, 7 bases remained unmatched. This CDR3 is CASSVNQGESPLHF. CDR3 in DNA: TGTGCCAGCAGTGTAAACCAGGGGGAGTCACCCCTCCACTTT. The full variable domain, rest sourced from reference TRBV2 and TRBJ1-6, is EPEVTQTPSHQVTQMGQEVILRCVPISNHLYFYWYRQILGQKVEFLVSFYNNEISEKSEIFDDQFSVERPDGSNFTLKIRSTKLEDSAMYFCASSVNQGESPLHFGNGTRLTVT.

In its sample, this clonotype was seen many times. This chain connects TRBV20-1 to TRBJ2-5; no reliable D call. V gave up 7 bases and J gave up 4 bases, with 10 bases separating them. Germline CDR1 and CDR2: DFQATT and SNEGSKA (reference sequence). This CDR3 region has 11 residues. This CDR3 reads CSVGLGETQYF. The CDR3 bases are TGCAGTGTTGGGCTAGGAGAGACCCAGTACTTC.

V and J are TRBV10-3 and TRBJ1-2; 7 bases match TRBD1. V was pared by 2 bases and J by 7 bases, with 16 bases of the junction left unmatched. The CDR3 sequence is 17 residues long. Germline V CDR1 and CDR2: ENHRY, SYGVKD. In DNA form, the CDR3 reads TGTGCCATCAGTGAGGGGGACAGCCCATCTCTGGTGGTTGGCTACACCTTC. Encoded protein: CAISEGDSPSLVVGYTF.

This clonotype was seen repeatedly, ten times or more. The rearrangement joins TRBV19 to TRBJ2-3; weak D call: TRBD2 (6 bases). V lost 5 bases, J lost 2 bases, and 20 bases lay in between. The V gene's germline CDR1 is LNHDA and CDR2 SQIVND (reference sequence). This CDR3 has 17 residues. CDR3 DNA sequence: TGTGCCAGTAGTGGGGAACAAACTAGCCCTTACACAGATACGCAGTATTTT. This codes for CASSGEQTSPYTDTQYF.

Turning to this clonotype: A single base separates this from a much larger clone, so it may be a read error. CDR3 sequence reads: CSASDIQSPYYGNQPQHF. In DNA form, the CDR3 reads TGCAGTGCTAGCGACATTCAGAGCCCGTATTATGGCAATCAGCCCCAGCATTTT. The V call is TRBV20-1, the J call TRBJ1-5; D gene unclear. The CDR3 spans 18 residues. The germline CDR1 and CDR2 sequences are DFQATT and SNEGSKA (reference sequence). V lost 3 bases and J 2 bases, leaving 23 bases between the germline ends.

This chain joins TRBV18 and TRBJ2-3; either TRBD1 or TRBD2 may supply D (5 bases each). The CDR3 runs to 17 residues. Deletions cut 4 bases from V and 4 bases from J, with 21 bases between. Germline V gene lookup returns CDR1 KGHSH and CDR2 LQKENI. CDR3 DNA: TGTGCCAGCTCACTACATAGGGACCCCCATGTGGCAGATACGCAGTATTTT. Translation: CASSLHRDPHVADTQYF.

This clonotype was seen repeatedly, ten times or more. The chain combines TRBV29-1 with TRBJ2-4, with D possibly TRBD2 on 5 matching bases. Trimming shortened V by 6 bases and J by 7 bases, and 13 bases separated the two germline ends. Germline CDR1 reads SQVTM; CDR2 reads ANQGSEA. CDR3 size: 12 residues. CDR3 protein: CSVKYTGNIQYF. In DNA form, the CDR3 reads TGCAGCGTGAAATACACGGGGAACATTCAGTACTTC.

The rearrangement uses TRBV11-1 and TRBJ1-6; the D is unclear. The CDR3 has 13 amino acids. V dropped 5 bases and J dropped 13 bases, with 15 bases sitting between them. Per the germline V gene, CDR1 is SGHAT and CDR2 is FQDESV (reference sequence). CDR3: CASSADRLKPLHF. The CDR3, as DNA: TGTGCCAGCAGCGCGGACCGGTTAAAGCCCCTCCACTTT.

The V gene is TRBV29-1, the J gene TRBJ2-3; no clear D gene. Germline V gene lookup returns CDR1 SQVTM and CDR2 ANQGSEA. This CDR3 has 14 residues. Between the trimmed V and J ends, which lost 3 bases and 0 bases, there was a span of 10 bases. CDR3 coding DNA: TGCAGCGTTGATGCGAGCCCTAGCACAGATACGCAGTATTTT. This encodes CSVDASPSTDTQYF.

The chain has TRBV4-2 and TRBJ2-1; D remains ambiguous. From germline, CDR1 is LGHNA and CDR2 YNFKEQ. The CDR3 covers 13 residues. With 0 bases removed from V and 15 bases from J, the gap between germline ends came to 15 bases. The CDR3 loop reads CASSQDLRVGAFF. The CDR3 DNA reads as TGTGCCAGCAGCCAAGATCTTCGCGTTGGTGCGTTCTTC.

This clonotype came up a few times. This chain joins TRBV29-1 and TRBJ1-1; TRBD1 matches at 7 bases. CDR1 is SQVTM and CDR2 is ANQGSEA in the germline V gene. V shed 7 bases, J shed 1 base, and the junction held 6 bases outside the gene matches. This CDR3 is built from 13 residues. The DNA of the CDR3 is TGCAGCGGCGAGGGACAGCCGAACACTGAAGCTTTCTTT. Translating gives CSGEGQPNTEAFF.

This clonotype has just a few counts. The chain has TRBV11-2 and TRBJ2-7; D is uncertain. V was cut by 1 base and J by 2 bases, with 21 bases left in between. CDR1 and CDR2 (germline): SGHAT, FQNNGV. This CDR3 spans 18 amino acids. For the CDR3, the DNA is TGTGCCAGCAGCTTAGGACCAACCGGCGCAGACCTGACCTACGAGCAGTACTTC. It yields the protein CASSLGPTGADLTYEQYF.

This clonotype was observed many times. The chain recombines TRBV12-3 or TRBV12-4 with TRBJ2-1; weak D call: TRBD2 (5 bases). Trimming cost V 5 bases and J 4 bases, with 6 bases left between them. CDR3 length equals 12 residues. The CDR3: CASSPGYNEQFF. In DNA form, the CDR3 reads TGTGCCAGCAGTCCGGGGTACAATGAGCAGTTCTTC.

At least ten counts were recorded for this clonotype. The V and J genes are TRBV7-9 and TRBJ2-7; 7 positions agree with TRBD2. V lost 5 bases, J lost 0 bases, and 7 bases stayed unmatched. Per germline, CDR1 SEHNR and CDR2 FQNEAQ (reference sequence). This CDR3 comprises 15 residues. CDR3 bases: TGTGCCAGCAGCGCAACTAGCGCCAGCTCCTACGAGCAGTACTTC. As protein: CASSATSASSYEQYF.

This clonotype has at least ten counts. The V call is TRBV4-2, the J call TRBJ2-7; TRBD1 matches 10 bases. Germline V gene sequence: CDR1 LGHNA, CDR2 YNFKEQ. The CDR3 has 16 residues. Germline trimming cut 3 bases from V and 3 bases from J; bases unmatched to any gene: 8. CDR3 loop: CASSQYGTGAVYEQYF. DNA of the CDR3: TGTGCCAGCAGCCAGTACGGGACAGGGGCAGTCTACGAGCAGTACTTC.

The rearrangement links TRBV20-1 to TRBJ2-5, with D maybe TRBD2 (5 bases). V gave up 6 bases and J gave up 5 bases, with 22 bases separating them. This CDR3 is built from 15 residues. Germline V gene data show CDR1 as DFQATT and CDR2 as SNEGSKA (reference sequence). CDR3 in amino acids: CSAQRQRSAAETQYF. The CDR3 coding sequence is TGCAGTGCCCAACGCCAGCGGAGCGCGGCCGAGACCCAGTACTTC.

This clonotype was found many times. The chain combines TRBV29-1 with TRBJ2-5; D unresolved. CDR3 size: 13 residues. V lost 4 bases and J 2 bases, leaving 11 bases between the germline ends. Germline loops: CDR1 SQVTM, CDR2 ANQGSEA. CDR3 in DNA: TGCAGCGTTGTGAGCACACCGCAAGAGACCCAGTACTTC. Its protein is CSVVSTPQETQYF.

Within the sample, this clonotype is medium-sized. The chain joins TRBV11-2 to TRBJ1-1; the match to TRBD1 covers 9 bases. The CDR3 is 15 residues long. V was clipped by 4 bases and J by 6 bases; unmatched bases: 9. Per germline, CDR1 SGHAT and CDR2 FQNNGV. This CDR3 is CASSSPSDRGAEAFF. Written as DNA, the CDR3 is TGTGCCAGCAGCTCGCCCTCCGACAGGGGGGCTGAAGCTTTCTTT. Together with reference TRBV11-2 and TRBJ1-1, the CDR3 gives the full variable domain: EAGVAQSPRYKIIEKRQSVAFWCNPISGHATLYWYQQILGQGPKLLIQFQNNGVVDDSQLPKDRFSAERLKGVDSTLKIQPAKLEDSAVYLCASSSPSDRGAEAFFGQGTRLTVV.

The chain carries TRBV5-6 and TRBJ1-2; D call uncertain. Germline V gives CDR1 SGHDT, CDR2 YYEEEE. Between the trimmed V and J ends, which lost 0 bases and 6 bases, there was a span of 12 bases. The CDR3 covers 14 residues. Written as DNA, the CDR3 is TGTGCCAGCAGCTTGGTATCCCGCTTTGATGGCTACACCTTC. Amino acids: CASSLVSRFDGYTF.

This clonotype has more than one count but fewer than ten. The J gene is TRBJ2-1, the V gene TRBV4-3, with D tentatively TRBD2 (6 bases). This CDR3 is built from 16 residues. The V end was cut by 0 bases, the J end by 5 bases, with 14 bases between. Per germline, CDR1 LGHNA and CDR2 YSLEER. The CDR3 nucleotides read TGCGCCAGCAGCCAAGAATCCGGGAGAGGCAACAATGAGCAGTTCTTC. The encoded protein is CASSQESGRGNNEQFF.

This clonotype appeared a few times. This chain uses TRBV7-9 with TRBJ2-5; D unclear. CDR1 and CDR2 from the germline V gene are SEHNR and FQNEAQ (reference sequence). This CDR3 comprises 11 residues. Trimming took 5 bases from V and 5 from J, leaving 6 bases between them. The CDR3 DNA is TGTGCCAGCAGCCCCCTCGAGACCCAGTACTTC. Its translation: CASSPLETQYF.

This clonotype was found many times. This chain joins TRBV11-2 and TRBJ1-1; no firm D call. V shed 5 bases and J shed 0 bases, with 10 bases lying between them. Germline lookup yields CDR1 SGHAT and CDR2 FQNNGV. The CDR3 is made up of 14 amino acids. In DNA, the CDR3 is TGTGCCAGCAGCCCTATTGCAGTGAACACTGAAGCTTTCTTT. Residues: CASSPIAVNTEAFF.

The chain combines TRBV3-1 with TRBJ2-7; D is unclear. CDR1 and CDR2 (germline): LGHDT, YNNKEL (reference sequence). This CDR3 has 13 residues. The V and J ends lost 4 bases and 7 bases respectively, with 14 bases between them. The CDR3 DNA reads TGTGCCAGCAGCCCAGGTCGGATGGGAGAGCAGTACTTC. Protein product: CASSPGRMGEQYF.

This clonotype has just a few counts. The CDR3 sequence: CASSHMDRAYGYTF. DNA of the CDR3: TGTGCCAGCAGCCATATGGACAGGGCCTATGGCTACACCTTC. This chain links TRBV3-1 with TRBJ1-2; TRBD1 matches at 8 bases. The CDR3 spans 14 residues. The J segment lost 4 bases and the V segment lost 3 bases, leaving 4 bases of the junction unmatched. Germline V lookup: CDR1 LGHDT, CDR2 YNNKEL (reference sequence).

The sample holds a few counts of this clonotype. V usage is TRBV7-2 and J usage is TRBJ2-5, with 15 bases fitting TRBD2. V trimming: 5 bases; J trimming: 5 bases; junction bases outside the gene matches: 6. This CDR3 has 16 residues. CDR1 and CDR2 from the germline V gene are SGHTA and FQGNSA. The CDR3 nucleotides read TGTGCCAGCAGCCACCGGACTAGCGGGGGGGGTGAGACCCAGTACTTC. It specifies CASSHRTSGGGETQYF.

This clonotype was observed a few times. In DNA form, the CDR3 reads TGTGCCAGCCAACAGGGATCCGGGCAGTTCTTC. Translating gives CASQQGSGQFF. The chain joins TRBV5-6 to TRBJ2-1; possible D gene TRBD1, 6 bases. V lost 7 bases to trimming and J lost 12 bases, with 14 bases between them. CDR1 is SGHDT, CDR2 YYEEEE, per germline. The CDR3 spans 11 residues.

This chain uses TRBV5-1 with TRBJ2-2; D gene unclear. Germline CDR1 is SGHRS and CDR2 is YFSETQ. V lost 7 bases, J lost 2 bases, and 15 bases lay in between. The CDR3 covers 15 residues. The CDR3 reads CASRLSESNTGELFF. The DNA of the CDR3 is TGCGCCAGCCGGTTGTCAGAATCCAACACCGGGGAGCTGTTTTTT.